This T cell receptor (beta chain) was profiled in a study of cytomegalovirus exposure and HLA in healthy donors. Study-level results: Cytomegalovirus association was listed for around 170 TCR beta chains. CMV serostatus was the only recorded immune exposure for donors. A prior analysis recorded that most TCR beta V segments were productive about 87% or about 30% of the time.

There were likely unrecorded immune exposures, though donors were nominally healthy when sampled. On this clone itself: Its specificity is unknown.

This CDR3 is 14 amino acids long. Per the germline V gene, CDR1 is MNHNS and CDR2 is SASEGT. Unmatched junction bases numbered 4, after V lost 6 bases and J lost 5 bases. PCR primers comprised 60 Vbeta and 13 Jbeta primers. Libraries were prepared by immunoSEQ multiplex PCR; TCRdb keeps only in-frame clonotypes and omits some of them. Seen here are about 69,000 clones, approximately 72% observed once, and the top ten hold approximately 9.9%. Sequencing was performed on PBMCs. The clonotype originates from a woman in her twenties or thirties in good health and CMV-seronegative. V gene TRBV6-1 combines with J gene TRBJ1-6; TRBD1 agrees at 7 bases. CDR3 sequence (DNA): TGTGCCAGCAGCGAGACAGGGAATAATTCACCCCTCCACTTT. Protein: CASSETGNNSPLHF.